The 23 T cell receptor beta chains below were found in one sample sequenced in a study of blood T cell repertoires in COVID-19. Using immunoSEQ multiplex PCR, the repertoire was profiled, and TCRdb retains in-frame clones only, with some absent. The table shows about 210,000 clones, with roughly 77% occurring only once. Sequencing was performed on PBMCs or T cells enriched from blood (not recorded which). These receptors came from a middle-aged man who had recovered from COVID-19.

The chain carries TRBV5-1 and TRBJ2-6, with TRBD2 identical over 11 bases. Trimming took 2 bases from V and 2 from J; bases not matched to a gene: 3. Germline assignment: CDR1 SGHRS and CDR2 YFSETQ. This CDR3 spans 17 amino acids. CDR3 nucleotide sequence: TGCGCCAGCAGCTTCACTAGCGGGGGCACTGGGGCCAACGTCCTGACTTTC. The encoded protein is CASSFTSGGTGANVLTF.

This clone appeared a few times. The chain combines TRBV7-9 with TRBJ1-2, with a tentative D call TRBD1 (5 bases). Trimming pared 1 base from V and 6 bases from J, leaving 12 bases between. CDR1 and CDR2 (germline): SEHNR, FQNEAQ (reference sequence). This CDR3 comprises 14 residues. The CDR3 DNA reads TGTGCCAGCAGCTTAGGGGCCCCAGGGAATGGCTACACCTTC. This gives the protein CASSLGAPGNGYTF. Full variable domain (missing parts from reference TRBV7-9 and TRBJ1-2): DTGVSQNPRHKITKRGQNVTFRCDPISEHNRLYWYRQTLGQGPEFLTYFQNEAQLEKSRLLSDRFSAERPKGSFSTLEIQRTEQGDSAMYLCASSLGAPGNGYTFGSGTRLTVV.

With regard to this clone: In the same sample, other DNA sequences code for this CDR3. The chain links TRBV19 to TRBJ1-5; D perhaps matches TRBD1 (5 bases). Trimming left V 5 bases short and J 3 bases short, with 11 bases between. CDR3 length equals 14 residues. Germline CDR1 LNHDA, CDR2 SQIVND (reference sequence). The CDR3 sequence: CASSLRGNNQPQHF. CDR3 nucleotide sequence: TGTGCCAGTAGTCTAAGGGGAAACAATCAGCCCCAGCATTTT.

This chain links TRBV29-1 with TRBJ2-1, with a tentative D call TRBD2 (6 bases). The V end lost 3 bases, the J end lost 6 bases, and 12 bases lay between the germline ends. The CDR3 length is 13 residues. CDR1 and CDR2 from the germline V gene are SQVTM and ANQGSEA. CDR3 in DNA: TGCAGCGTTGAGCGGGAATGGGTCAATGAGCAGTTCTTC. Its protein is CSVEREWVNEQFF.

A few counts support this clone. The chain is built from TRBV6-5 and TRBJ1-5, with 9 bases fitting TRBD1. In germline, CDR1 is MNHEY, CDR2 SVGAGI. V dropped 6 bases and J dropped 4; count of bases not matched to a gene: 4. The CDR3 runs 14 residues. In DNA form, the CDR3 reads TGTGCCAGCAGCAGGACAGGGGTAAATCAGCCCCAGCATTTT. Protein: CASSRTGVNQPQHF.

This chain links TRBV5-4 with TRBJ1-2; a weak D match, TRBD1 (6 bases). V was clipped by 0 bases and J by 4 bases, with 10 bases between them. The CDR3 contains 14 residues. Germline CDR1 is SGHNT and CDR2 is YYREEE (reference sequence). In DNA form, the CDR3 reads TGTGCCAGCAGCTTGGGACAGGAACTCTATGGCTACACCTTC. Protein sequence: CASSLGQELYGYTF.

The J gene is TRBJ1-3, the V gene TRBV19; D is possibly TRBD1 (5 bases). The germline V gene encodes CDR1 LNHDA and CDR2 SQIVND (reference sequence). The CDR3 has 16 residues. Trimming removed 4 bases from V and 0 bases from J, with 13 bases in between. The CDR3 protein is CASSKGRGNSGNTIYF. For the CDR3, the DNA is TGTGCCAGTAGTAAGGGACGGGGGAACTCTGGAAACACCATATATTTT. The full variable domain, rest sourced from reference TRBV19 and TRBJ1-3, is DGGITQSPKYLFRKEGQNVTLSCEQNLNHDAMYWYRQDPGQGLRLIYYSQIVNDFQKGDIAEGYSVSREKKESFPLTVTSAQKNPTAFYLCASSKGRGNSGNTIYFGEGSWLTVV.

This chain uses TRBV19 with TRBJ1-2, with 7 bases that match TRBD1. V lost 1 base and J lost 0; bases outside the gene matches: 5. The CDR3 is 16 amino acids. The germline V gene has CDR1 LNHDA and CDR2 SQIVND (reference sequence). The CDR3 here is CASSIVGTAANYGYTF. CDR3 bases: TGTGCCAGTAGTATAGTTGGGACAGCAGCTAACTATGGCTACACCTTC.

CDR3 nucleotides: TGTGCCAGCAGCTTCAGCGGAAGCTCCTACGAGCAGTACTTC. It translates to CASSFSGSSYEQYF. The chain uses TRBV11-2 and TRBJ2-7; D may be TRBD2 (5 bases). V lost 3 bases and J 0 bases, leaving 9 bases between the germline ends. CDR3 length: 14 amino acids. Germline V gene data show CDR1 as SGHAT and CDR2 as FQNNGV.

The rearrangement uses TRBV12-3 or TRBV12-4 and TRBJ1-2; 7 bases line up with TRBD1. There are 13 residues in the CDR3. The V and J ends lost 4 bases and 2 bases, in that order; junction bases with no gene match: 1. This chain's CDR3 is CASSSGGNYGYTF. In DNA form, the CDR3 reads TGTGCCAGCAGTTCAGGGGGGAACTATGGCTACACCTTC.

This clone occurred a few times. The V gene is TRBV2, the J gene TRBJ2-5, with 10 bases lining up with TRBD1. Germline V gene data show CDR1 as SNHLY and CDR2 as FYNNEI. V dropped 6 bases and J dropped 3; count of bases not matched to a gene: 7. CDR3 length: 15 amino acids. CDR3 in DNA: TGTGCCAGCAGCCGGGGACAGGGGAAAAAAGAGACCCAGTACTTC. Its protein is CASSRGQGKKETQYF.

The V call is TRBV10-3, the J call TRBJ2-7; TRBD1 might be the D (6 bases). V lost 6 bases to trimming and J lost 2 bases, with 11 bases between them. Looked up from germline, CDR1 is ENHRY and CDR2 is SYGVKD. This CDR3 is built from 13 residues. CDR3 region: CAIRIGQPYEQYF. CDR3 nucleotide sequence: TGTGCCATCAGGATCGGACAGCCCTACGAGCAGTACTTC.

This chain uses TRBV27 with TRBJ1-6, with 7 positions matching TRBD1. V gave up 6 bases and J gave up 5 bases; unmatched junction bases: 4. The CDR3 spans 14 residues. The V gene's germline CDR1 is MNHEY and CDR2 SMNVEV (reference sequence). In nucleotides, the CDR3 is TGTGCCAGCAGAGCTGACAGGGATAATTCACCCCTCCACTTT. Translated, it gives CASRADRDNSPLHF.

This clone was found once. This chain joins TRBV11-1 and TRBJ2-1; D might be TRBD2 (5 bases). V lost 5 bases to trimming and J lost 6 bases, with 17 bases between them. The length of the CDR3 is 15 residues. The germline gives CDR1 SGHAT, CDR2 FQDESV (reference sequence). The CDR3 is CASSPPRVAGNEQFF. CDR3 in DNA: TGTGCCAGCAGCCCTCCTAGGGTTGCGGGCAATGAGCAGTTCTTC.

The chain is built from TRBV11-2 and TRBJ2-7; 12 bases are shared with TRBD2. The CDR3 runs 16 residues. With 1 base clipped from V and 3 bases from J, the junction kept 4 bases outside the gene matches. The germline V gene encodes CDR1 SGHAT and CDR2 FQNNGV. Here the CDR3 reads CASSLGTSGTVYEQYF. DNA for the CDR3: TGTGCCAGCAGCTTAGGGACTAGCGGGACTGTCTACGAGCAGTACTTC.

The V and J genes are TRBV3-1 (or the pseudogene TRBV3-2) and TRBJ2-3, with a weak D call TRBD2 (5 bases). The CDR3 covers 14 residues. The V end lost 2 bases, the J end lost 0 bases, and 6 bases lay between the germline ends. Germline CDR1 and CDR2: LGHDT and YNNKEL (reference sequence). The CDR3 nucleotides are TGTGCCAGCAGCCAATGGGAGAGCACAGATACGCAGTATTTT. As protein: CASSQWESTDTQYF.

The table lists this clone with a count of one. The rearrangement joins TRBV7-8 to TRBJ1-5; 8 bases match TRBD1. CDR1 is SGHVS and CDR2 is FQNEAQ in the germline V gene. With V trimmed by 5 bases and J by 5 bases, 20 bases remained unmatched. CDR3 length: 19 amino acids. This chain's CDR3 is CASSNLRPPGQALDQPQHF. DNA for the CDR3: TGTGCCAGCAGCAACCTCCGCCCCCCGGGACAGGCTCTCGATCAGCCCCAGCATTTT.

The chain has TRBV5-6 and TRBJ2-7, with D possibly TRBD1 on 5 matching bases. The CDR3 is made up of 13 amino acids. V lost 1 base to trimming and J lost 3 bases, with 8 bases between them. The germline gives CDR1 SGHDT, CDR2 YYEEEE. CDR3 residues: CASSLQTGYEQYF. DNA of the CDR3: TGTGCCAGCAGCTTGCAAACAGGCTACGAGCAGTACTTC.

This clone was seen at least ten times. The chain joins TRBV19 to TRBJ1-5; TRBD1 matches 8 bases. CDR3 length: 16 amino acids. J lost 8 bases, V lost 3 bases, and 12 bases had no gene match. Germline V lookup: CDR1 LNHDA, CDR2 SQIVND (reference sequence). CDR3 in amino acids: CASSMVGQGLPKPQHF. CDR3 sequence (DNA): TGTGCCAGTAGTATGGTTGGACAGGGTCTTCCAAAGCCCCAGCATTTT.

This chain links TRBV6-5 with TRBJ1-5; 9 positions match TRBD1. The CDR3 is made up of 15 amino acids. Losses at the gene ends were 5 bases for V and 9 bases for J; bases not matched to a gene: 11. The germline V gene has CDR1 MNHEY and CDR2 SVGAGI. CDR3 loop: CASSPGQGAGWPQHF. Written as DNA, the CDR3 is TGTGCCAGCAGTCCGGGACAGGGAGCCGGATGGCCCCAGCATTTT.

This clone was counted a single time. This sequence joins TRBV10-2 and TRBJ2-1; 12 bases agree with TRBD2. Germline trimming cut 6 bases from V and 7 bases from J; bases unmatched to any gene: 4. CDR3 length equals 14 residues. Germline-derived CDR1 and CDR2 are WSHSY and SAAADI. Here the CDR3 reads CASRTSGSRNEQFF. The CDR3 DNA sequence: TGCGCCAGCAGGACTAGCGGGAGTAGGAATGAGCAGTTCTTC.

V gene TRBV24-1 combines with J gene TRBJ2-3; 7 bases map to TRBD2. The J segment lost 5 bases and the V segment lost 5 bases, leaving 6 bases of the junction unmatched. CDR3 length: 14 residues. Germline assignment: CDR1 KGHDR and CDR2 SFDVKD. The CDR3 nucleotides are TGTGCCACCAGTGCCAGCGGGAAGGGAGATACGCAGTATTTT. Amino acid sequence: CATSASGKGDTQYF.

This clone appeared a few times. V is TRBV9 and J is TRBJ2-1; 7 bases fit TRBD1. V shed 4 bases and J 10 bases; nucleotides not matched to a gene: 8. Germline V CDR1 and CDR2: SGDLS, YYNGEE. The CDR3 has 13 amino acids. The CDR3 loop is CASSSPTGDEQFF. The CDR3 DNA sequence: TGTGCCAGCAGCAGCCCTACAGGGGACGAGCAGTTCTTC. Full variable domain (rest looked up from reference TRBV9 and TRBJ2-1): DSGVTQTPKHLITATGQRVTLRCSPRSGDLSVYWYQQSLDQGLQFLIQYYNGEERAKGNILERFSAQQFPDLHSELNLSSLELGDSALYFCASSSPTGDEQFFGPGTRLTVL.